Given below is one T cell receptor beta chain in context. This sample is part of a study of early T cells in non-severe SARS-CoV-2 infection. This CDR3 region has 14 residues. Trimming removed 0 bases from V and 1 base from J, with 6 bases in between. Germline CDR1 and CDR2: WSHSY and SAAADI. MiXCR, run by TCRdb on the 5' RACE reads, gives a single entry per CDR3 protein. The data hold roughly 50,000 distinct CDR3 sequences, with about 10% observed a single time. The material sequenced was whole blood. The TCR sequence derives from an adult who was a healthcare worker with PCR-confirmed SARS-CoV-2 infection or an uninfected control (not recorded which). This chain connects TRBV10-2 to TRBJ1-1; unclear D gene. CDR3 residues: CASSESTGNTEAFF. For the CDR3, the DNA is TGCGCCAGCAGTGAGTCGACGGGGAACACTGAAGCTTTCTTT.